The sequence of this TCR beta chain was determined in a study of blood T cell repertoires in COVID-19. This clone was found once. Per the germline V gene, CDR1 is SGHVS and CDR2 is FQNEAQ. Trimming removed 0 bases from V and 3 bases from J, with 6 bases in between. This CDR3 is 13 amino acids long. Assay used: immunoSEQ multiplex PCR; TCRdb lists only in-frame clones, some missing. The sample has fewer than 200,000 clones; 90% are singletons. This clonotype originated in a man aged 50 or older with acute or convalescent COVID-19. The chain couples TRBV7-8 to TRBJ2-7; the D is unclear. The sequenced sample consisted of peripheral blood. For the CDR3, the DNA is TGTGCCAGCAGCTTAGCGGCAGGCTACGAGCAGTACGTC. This codes for CASSLAAGYEQYV.